What follows describes a single T cell receptor beta chain. Its antigen remains unidentified. This may come from a read error, since a much larger clone is one base off. Since the CDR3 does not end with the conserved phenylalanine or tryptophan, this likely comes from a read error. This entry comes from a study of molecular identifiers for immune sequencing clone quantification. TCRdb re-called the PCR reads with MiXCR, one entry per CDR3 protein. The sample carries about 640,000 distinct CDR3 sequences, about 20% recorded once. Study observations and caveats: In naive cells, under 1% of molecules belonged to clones above 20 RNA copies, against over 99% in effector cells.

CDR1 SGHVS and CDR2 FNYEAQ come from the germline V gene. CDR3 length: 12 amino acids. V was clipped by 1 base and J by 8 bases, with 8 bases between them. The gene calls are TRBV7-6 and TRBJ1-2; D gene uncertain. The sample comprised naive CD8+ T cells from blood, with Jurkat cell RNA spiked in. Subset given: FACS-sorted CD8+CD4-CCR7+CD45RA+ naive T cells. The origin of this receptor is a human donor in good health. Some libraries in this study had Jurkat cell RNA spiked in. CDR3 region: CASSLVDNGYTI. The DNA for the CDR3 is TGTGCCAGCAGCTTAGTCGACAACGGCTACACCATC.